The TCR beta chain described here comes from a study of blood T cell repertoires in COVID-19. Sequencing was performed with immunoSEQ multiplex PCR; in TCRdb, only in-frame clones are kept and a portion is missing. The data show approximately 18,000 clones, with roughly 81% seen just once and roughly 8.8% held by the top ten. This clone was detected a few times. The sequenced sample was peripheral blood. This sequence originates from a man aged 60 to 75 with acute or convalescent COVID-19.

The CDR3 loop reads CASSEVGGSYNEQFF. The CDR3 DNA is TGTGCCAGCAGTGAAGTCGGGGGTTCCTACAATGAGCAGTTCTTC. The chain combines TRBV2 with TRBJ2-1; tentative D call: TRBD2 (6 bases). Germline CDR1 SNHLY, CDR2 FYNNEI. Trimming shortened V by 1 base and J by 1 base, and 8 bases separated the two germline ends. The CDR3 length is 15 residues.